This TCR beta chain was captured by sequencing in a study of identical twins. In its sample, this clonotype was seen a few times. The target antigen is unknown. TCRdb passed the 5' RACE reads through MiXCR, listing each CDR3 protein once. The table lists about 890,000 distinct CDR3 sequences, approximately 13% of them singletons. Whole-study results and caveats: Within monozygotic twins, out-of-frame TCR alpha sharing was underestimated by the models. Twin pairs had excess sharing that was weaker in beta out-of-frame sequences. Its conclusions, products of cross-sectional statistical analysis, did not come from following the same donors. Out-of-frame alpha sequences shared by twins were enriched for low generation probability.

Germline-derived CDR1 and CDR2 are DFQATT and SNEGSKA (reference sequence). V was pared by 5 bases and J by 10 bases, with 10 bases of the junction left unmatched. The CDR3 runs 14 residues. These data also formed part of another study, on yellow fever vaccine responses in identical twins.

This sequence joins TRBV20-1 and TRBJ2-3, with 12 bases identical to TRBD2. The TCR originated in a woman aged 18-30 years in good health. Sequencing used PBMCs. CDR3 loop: CSAGGTSGPSSQYF. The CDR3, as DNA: TGCAGTGCTGGGGGGACTAGCGGGCCGTCTTCGCAGTATTTT.